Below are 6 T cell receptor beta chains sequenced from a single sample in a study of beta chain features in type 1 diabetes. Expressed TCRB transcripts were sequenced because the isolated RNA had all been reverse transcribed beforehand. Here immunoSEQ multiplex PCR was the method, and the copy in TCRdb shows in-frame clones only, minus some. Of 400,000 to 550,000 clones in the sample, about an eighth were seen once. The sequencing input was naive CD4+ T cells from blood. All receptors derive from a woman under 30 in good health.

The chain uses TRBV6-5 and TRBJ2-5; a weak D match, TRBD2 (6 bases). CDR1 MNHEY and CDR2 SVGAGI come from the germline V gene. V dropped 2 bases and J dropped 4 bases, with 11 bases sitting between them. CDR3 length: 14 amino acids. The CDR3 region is CASSYGGGVETQYF. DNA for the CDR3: TGTGCCAGCAGTTACGGTGGAGGGGTAGAGACCCAGTACTTC.

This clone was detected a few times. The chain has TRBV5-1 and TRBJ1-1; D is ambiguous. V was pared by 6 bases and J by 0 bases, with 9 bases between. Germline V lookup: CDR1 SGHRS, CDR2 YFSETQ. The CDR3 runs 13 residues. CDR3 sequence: CASKSQVNTEAFF. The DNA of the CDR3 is TGCGCCAGCAAAAGTCAAGTGAACACTGAAGCTTTCTTT.

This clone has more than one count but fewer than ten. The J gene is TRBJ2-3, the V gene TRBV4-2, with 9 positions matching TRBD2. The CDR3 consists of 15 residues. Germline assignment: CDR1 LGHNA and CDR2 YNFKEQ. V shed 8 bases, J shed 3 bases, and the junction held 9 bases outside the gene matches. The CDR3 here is CASGLIAGVTDTQYF. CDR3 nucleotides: TGTGCCAGCGGACTTATAGCGGGGGTTACAGATACGCAGTATTTT.

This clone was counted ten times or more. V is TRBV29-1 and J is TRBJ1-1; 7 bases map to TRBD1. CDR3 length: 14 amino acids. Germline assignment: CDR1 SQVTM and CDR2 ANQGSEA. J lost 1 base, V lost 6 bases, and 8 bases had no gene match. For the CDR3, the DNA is TGCAGCGTCCTAAACAGGGGAAAGAACACTGAAGCTTTCTTT. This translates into CSVLNRGKNTEAFF.

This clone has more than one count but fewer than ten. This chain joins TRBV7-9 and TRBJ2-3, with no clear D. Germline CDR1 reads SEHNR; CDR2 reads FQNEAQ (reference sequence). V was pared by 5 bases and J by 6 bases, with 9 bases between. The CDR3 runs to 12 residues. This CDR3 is CASSPAVDTQYF. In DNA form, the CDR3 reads TGTGCCAGCAGCCCGGCGGTGGATACGCAGTATTTT.

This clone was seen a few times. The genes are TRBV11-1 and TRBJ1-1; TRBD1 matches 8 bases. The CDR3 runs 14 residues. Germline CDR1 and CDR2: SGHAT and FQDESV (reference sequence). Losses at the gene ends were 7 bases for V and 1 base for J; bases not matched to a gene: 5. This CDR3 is CASKGDRGNTEAFF. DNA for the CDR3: TGTGCCAGCAAGGGAGACAGGGGGAACACTGAAGCTTTCTTT.